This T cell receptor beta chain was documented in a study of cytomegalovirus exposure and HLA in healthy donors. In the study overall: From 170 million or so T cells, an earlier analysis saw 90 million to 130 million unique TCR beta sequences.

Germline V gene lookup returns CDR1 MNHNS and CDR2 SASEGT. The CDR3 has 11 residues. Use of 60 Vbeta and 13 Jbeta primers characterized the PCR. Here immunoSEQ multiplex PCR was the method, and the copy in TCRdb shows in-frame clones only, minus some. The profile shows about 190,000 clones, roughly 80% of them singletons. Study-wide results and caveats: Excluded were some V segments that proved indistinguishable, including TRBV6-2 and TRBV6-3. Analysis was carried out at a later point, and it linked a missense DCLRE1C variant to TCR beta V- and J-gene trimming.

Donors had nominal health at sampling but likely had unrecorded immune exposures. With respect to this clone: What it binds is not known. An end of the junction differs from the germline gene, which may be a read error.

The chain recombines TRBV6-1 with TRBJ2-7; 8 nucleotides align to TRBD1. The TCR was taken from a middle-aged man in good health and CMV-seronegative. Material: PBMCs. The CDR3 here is CASSEFRDRNF. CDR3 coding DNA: TGTGCCAGCAGTGAGTTCCGGGACAGGAACTTC.